What follows are 23 T cell receptor beta chains derived from one specimen sequenced in a study of blood T cell repertoires in COVID-19. Here immunoSEQ multiplex PCR was the method, and the copy in TCRdb shows in-frame clones only, minus some. The table records a few hundred thousand clones, almost 90% of them present only once. Sequenced material: PBMCs or T cells enriched from blood (not recorded which). The receptors were gathered from a woman aged 50 to 60 with acute COVID-19.

The chain recombines TRBV28 with TRBJ1-5; D possibly corresponds to TRBD1 (5 bases). Germline V lookup: CDR1 MDHEN, CDR2 SYDVKM. The CDR3 has 16 amino acids. The V and J ends lost 6 bases and 6 bases respectively, with 21 bases between them. CDR3 in DNA: TGTGCCAGCAGCCCGATTGGGGGGGGAATCCGTCAGCCCCAGCATTTT. Protein product: CASSPIGGGIRQPQHF.

The J gene is TRBJ1-2, the V gene TRBV7-8; D not resolved. The V end lost 0 bases, the J end lost 7 bases, and 9 bases lay between the germline ends. The CDR3 is made up of 13 amino acids. Germline V gene data show CDR1 as SGHVS and CDR2 as FQNEAQ. This chain's CDR3 is CASSLATEGGYTF. In nucleotides, the CDR3 is TGTGCCAGCAGCTTAGCCACAGAGGGTGGCTACACCTTC.

The chain combines TRBV7-9 with TRBJ2-7, with D possibly matching TRBD1 (6 bases). The V end lost 3 bases, the J end lost 3 bases, and 15 bases lay between the germline ends. The length of the CDR3 is 15 residues. The germline V gene encodes CDR1 SEHNR and CDR2 FQNEAQ (reference sequence). CDR3 region: CASSLGASPGYEQYF. The CDR3 bases are TGTGCCAGCAGCTTGGGGGCCTCCCCGGGCTACGAGCAGTACTTC.

This clone was seen just once. This chain joins TRBV25-1 and TRBJ1-4; D unclear. The CDR3 spans 13 residues. V lost 7 bases and J lost 0, with 6 bases in between. Germline CDR1 is MGHDK and CDR2 is SYGVNS. The CDR3 reads CASTGTTNEKLFF. CDR3 DNA sequence: TGTGCCAGCACCGGGACAACTAATGAAAAACTGTTTTTT. The full variable domain, rest sourced from reference TRBV25-1 and TRBJ1-4, is EADIYQTPRYLVIGTGKKITLECSQTMGHDKMYWYQQDPGMELHLIHYSYGVNSTEKGDLSSESTVSRIRTEHFPLTLESARPSHTSQYLCASTGTTNEKLFFGSGTQLSVL.

This clone has just one count. The chain is built from TRBV18 and TRBJ1-2; D perhaps matches TRBD1 (5 bases). The V end lost 3 bases, the J end lost 6 bases, and 14 bases lay between the germline ends. Per germline, CDR1 KGHSH and CDR2 LQKENI. This CDR3 has 14 amino acids. Written as DNA, the CDR3 is TGTGCCAGCTCACCGAATCAGGGTGACCATGGCTACACCTTC. It translates to CASSPNQGDHGYTF.

The rearrangement links TRBV7-2 to TRBJ1-6; unclear D gene. Trimming cost V 5 bases and J 2 bases, with 4 bases left between them. Germline CDR1 is SGHTA and CDR2 is FQGNSA. This CDR3 is 13 amino acids long. The CDR3 spells CASSLTYNSPLHF. The DNA for the CDR3 is TGTGCCAGCAGCCTTACCTATAATTCACCCCTCCACTTT.

This chain connects TRBV20-1 to TRBJ1-2; 8 bases are a match to TRBD1. After removal of 2 bases from V and 8 bases from J, the junction contained 1 base not matched to a gene. CDR1 and CDR2 from the germline V gene are DFQATT and SNEGSKA (reference sequence). This CDR3 is 11 amino acids long. The CDR3 nucleotides are TGCAGTGCTAGAACAGGGGGAGGCTACACCTTC. Its protein is CSARTGGGYTF.

The V and J genes are TRBV5-5 and TRBJ1-2; D remains unclear. This CDR3 is 13 amino acids long. The ends were cut back, 0 bases at V and 3 bases at J, with 6 bases in the middle. Germline lookup yields CDR1 SGHKS and CDR2 YYEKEE (reference sequence). The CDR3 is CASSLGQDYGYTF. In nucleotides, the CDR3 is TGTGCCAGCAGCTTGGGGCAGGACTATGGCTACACCTTC. The complete variable domain, with remaining parts taken from reference TRBV5-5 and TRBJ1-2, reads DAGVTQSPTHLIKTRGQQVTLRCSPISGHKSVSWYQQVLGQGPQFIFQYYEKEERGRGNFPDRFSARQFPNYSSELNVNALLLGDSALYLCASSLGQDYGYTFGSGTRLTVV.

The chain is built from TRBV7-6 and TRBJ2-3; the D is unclear. Trimming took 6 bases from V and 1 from J, leaving 8 bases between them. This CDR3 has 13 amino acids. Germline CDR1 reads SGHVS; CDR2 reads FNYEAQ. This chain's CDR3 is CASRTGGTDTQYF. CDR3 DNA sequence: TGTGCCAGCAGAACCGGAGGCACAGATACGCAGTATTTT.

This rearrangement joins TRBV28 to TRBJ1-5; D call uncertain. The V gene's germline CDR1 is MDHEN and CDR2 SYDVKM. The ends were cut back, 2 bases at V and 5 bases at J, with 10 bases in the middle. This CDR3 contains 14 residues. The chain's CDR3 is CASSLVARYQPQHF. The CDR3 coding sequence is TGTGCCAGCAGTTTAGTGGCACGCTATCAGCCCCAGCATTTT.

The chain recombines TRBV11-3 with TRBJ2-1; TRBD2 matches 8 bases. This CDR3 is 15 amino acids long. CDR1 SGHNT and CDR2 YENEEA come from the germline V gene. J gave up 6 bases and V 2 bases, and 6 bases lay outside the gene matches. CDR3 DNA: TGTGCCAGCAGCTTAAACGGGAGGGTTCCCAATGAGCAGTTCTTC. This sequence encodes CASSLNGRVPNEQFF.

The chain uses TRBV19 and TRBJ2-7, with 10 bases aligning to TRBD1. Germline values: CDR1 LNHDA, CDR2 SQIVND (reference sequence). The CDR3 extends over 15 amino acids. Trimming took 5 bases from V and 4 from J; bases not matched to a gene: 8. The CDR3 sequence is CASSSPGTGVYEQYF. The CDR3 nucleotides read TGTGCCAGTAGTTCGCCCGGGACAGGGGTGTACGAGCAGTACTTC.

This chain links TRBV28 with TRBJ1-2; D gene ambiguous. V was cut by 6 bases and J by 4 bases, with 15 bases left in between. Germline-derived CDR1 and CDR2 are MDHEN and SYDVKM. The CDR3 consists of 14 residues. CDR3: CASRAELKLYGYTF. CDR3 DNA sequence: TGTGCCAGCAGAGCCGAGTTAAAACTCTATGGCTACACCTTC.

The table lists this clone with a count of one. The chain combines TRBV10-1 with TRBJ2-2; TRBD1 matches 9 bases. Trimming took 4 bases from V and 1 from J; bases not matched to a gene: 28. Germline V gene lookup returns CDR1 WNHNN and CDR2 SYGVQD (reference sequence). This CDR3 has 24 amino acids. CDR3 in amino acids: CASSGVLMVLQAVKGQGNTGELFF. The CDR3 DNA reads as TGCGCCAGCAGTGGTGTTTTGATGGTTCTTCAGGCAGTTAAGGGACAGGGGAACACCGGGGAGCTGTTTTTT.

The chain carries TRBV30 and TRBJ2-2; 7 nucleotides agree with TRBD1. V lost 5 bases to trimming and J lost 3 bases; unmatched junction nucleotides: 3. This CDR3 is 13 amino acids long. Germline CDR1 is GTSNPN and CDR2 is SVGIG (reference sequence). As DNA, the CDR3 is TGTGCCTGGTGGGACAGCGACACCGGGGAGCTGTTTTTT. Its translation is CAWWDSDTGELFF.

The genes are TRBV2 and TRBJ2-1, with TRBD2 matching 8 bases. Germline V lookup: CDR1 SNHLY, CDR2 FYNNEI. The CDR3 length is 15 residues. Trimming removed 10 bases from V and 8 bases from J; junction bases left unmatched: 16. The CDR3 DNA is TGTGCCATAAGAATCGGGACTAGGTATTCCGATGAGCAGTTCTTC. Translating gives CAIRIGTRYSDEQFF.

The chain is built from TRBV9 and TRBJ2-3; D possibly corresponds to TRBD1 (6 bases). Germline values: CDR1 SGDLS, CDR2 YYNGEE. V lost 0 bases and J 6 bases, leaving 14 bases between the germline ends. This CDR3 has 15 residues. CDR3 DNA: TGTGCCAGCAGCGTAGGAGTGGGGGCTGTGGATACGCAGTATTTT. The encoded protein is CASSVGVGAVDTQYF.

The chain employs TRBV28 and TRBJ1-6; D ambiguous. This CDR3 is built from 16 residues. Germline CDR1 MDHEN, CDR2 SYDVKM. Trimming left V 5 bases short and J 4 bases short, with 15 bases between. In nucleotides, the CDR3 is TGTGCCAGCAGTCCCCTACTGCCTTTGTATAATTCACCCCTCCACTTT. It is translated as CASSPLLPLYNSPLHF.

This clone occurred once. The rearrangement links TRBV18 to TRBJ2-7; 9 positions agree with TRBD1. With V trimmed by 0 bases and J by 5 bases, 8 bases remained unmatched. Germline V gene lookup returns CDR1 KGHSH and CDR2 LQKENI. The CDR3 runs to 16 residues. In nucleotides, the CDR3 is TGTGCCAGCTCACCACCTCCGGGACAGGGCTTAAACGAGCAGTACTTC. Its protein is CASSPPPGQGLNEQYF.

V usage is TRBV6-2 or TRBV6-3 and J usage is TRBJ2-7, with a weak D call TRBD2 (5 bases). The CDR3 consists of 15 residues. Germline values: CDR1 MNHEY, CDR2 SVGEGT. The V end was cut by 0 bases, the J end by 3 bases, with 12 bases between. In DNA form, the CDR3 reads TGTGCCAGCAGTTACTCGGGGAGTAGTTACTACGAGCAGTACTTC. Its protein is CASSYSGSSYYEQYF.

In the case of this clone: A junction end diverges from the germline sequence, so it may reflect a read error. This sequence joins TRBV11-2 and TRBJ2-2; 8 bases align to TRBD2. This CDR3 spans 11 amino acids. Germline V lookup: CDR1 SGHAT, CDR2 FQNNGV. CDR3 amino acids: CASSSSGLPDF. CDR3 sequence (DNA): TGTGCCAGCAGCTCTAGCGGGCTACCCGATTTT.

This rearrangement joins TRBV7-2 to TRBJ2-7, with 7 bases that match TRBD2. Unmatched junction bases numbered 8, after V lost 3 bases and J lost 0 bases. Germline V CDR1 and CDR2: SGHTA, FQGNSA. The CDR3 sequence is 16 residues long. CDR3 region: CASSFTSSGNSYEQYF. CDR3 nucleotides: TGTGCCAGCAGCTTTACCTCTAGCGGAAACTCCTACGAGCAGTACTTC.

This chain joins TRBV27 and TRBJ2-7, with 9 bases lining up with TRBD2. CDR3 length equals 16 residues. The germline V gene has CDR1 MNHEY and CDR2 SMNVEV (reference sequence). The J segment lost 3 bases and the V segment lost 4 bases, leaving 10 bases of the junction unmatched. The CDR3 loop is CASSYSMLAGNYEQYF. CDR3 DNA: TGTGCCAGCAGTTACTCTATGCTAGCGGGGAACTACGAGCAGTACTTC.